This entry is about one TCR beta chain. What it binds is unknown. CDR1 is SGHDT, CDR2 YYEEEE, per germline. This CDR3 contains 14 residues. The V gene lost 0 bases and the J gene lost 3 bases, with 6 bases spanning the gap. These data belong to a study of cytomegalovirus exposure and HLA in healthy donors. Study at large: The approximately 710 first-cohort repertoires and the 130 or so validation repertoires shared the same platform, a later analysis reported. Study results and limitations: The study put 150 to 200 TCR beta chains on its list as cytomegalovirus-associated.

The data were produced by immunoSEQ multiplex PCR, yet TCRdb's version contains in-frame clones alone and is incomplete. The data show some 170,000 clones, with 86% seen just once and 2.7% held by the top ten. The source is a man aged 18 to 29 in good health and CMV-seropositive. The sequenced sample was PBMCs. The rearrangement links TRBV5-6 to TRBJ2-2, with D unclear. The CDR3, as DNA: TGTGCCAGCAGCTTGGGCTACCACACCGGGGAGCTGTTTTTT. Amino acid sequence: CASSLGYHTGELFF.